What follows are 3 T cell receptor beta chains derived from one specimen sequenced in a study of shared clonotypes between healthy human individuals. The table came from immunoSEQ multiplex PCR; TCRdb's copy has only in-frame clones and leaves some out. The table records about 1.5 million clones, 95% to 99% of them present only once. The sample was naive CD4+ T cells sorted from blood. Described subset: CD45RA+ positively selected. These receptors were collected from a man between 25 and 39 years old in good health.

The chain uses TRBV5-1 and TRBJ2-2; D call uncertain. The CDR3 consists of 16 residues. CDR1 and CDR2 from the germline V gene are SGHRS and YFSETQ. The ends were cut back, 3 bases at V and 3 bases at J, with 15 bases in the middle. As DNA, the CDR3 is TGCGCCAGCAGCTCGGGCCTCGTTGGGTACACCGGGGAGCTGTTTTTT. This sequence encodes CASSSGLVGYTGELFF.

This chain uses TRBV28 with TRBJ1-5, with TRBD1 identical over 9 bases. CDR1 is MDHEN and CDR2 is SYDVKM in the germline V gene. V lost 6 bases and J lost 2; bases outside the gene matches: 8. CDR3 length equals 16 residues. CDR3 bases: TGTGCCAGCAGCCCAGAACAGGGGGCTGGCAATCAGCCCCAGCATTTT. Its protein product is CASSPEQGAGNQPQHF.

J is TRBJ2-2 and V is TRBV9; 8 bases align to TRBD1. This CDR3 is built from 15 residues. Germline assignment: CDR1 SGDLS and CDR2 YYNGEE. V was clipped by 0 bases and J by 5 bases; unmatched bases: 3. This CDR3 is CASSVAHRGTGELFF. DNA of the CDR3: TGTGCCAGCAGCGTAGCTCACAGGGGGACCGGGGAGCTGTTTTTT.